A single sample is the source of the 17 T cell receptor beta chains below, sequenced in a study of T cell responses to AZD1222 COVID-19 vaccine. Using immunoSEQ multiplex PCR, the repertoire was profiled, and TCRdb retains in-frame clones only, with some absent. The sample lists more than 90,000 clones, more than 65% occurring once. The material sequenced was peripheral blood, taken on day 0 of AZD1222 vaccination. All receptors derive from an adult in good health.

The V call is TRBV20-1, the J call TRBJ2-7; D gene uncertain. The CDR3 has 13 amino acids. Between the trimmed V and J ends, which lost 5 bases and 7 bases, there was a span of 18 bases. CDR1 and CDR2 from the germline V gene are DFQATT and SNEGSKA (reference sequence). The CDR3 region is CSAGGPTVREQYF. CDR3 nucleotide sequence: TGCAGTGCTGGTGGCCCAACCGTGAGGGAGCAGTACTTC.

V gene TRBV4-2 combines with J gene TRBJ2-7; weak D call: TRBD1 (5 bases). Trimming stripped 0 bases from V and 12 bases from J, with 12 bases between. This CDR3 has 12 residues. Germline V gene sequence: CDR1 LGHNA, CDR2 YNFKEQ. Written as DNA, the CDR3 is TGTGCCAGCAGCCAAGATGGGCAGGGCCGGTACTTC. It is translated as CASSQDGQGRYF.

This chain's CDR3 is CASSIGGRDDIQYF. The CDR3 region has the DNA TGTGCCAGCAGCATAGGGGGGAGGGACGACATTCAGTACTTC. This chain joins TRBV7-2 and TRBJ2-4; possibly TRBD2 for D (7 bases). CDR1 is SGHTA and CDR2 is FQGNSA in the germline V gene. This CDR3 comprises 14 residues. The ends were cut back, 5 bases at V and 8 bases at J, with 16 bases in the middle.

V is TRBV28 and J is TRBJ1-5, with D uncertain. Germline V gives CDR1 MDHEN, CDR2 SYDVKM. V was cut by 6 bases and J by 1 base, with 16 bases left in between. The CDR3 is 16 residues long. The CDR3 DNA is TGTGCCAGCAGCCCAGTAGGGCGGGGAAGCAATCAGCCCCAGCATTTT. It codes for CASSPVGRGSNQPQHF. The full variable domain, completed using reference TRBV28 and TRBJ1-5, is DVKVTQSSRYLVKRTGEKVFLECVQDMDHENMFWYRQDPGLGLRLIYFSYDVKMKEKGDIPEGYSVSREKKERFSLILESASTNQTSMYLCASSPVGRGSNQPQHFGDGTRLSIL.

The V and J genes are TRBV12-3 or TRBV12-4 and TRBJ1-2; 8 nucleotides agree with TRBD1. This CDR3 spans 13 amino acids. The junction had 4 bases not matched to a gene; V was cut back by 3 bases and J by 7 bases. Here the CDR3 DNA reads TGTGCCAGCAGTTTGATAACAGGGGGTGGCTACACCTTC. It specifies CASSLITGGGYTF.

The V and J genes are TRBV10-3 and TRBJ1-6; D gene unclear. V was clipped by 0 bases and J by 5 bases, with 11 bases between them. CDR1 is ENHRY, CDR2 SYGVKD, per germline. This CDR3 is built from 16 residues. Here the CDR3 DNA reads TGTGCCATCAGTGAGTCGGAGGGCCTCAATAATTCACCCCTCCACTTT. Its translation: CAISESEGLNNSPLHF.

This chain joins TRBV28 and TRBJ2-5; D not resolved. The V and J ends lost 5 bases and 3 bases respectively, with 19 bases between them. The CDR3 runs to 16 residues. Germline V gives CDR1 MDHEN, CDR2 SYDVKM. CDR3 loop: CASSPYYGSQEETQYF. The CDR3 DNA reads TGTGCCAGCAGTCCCTACTACGGGTCGCAAGAAGAGACCCAGTACTTC. The variable domain in full, completed from reference TRBV28 and TRBJ2-5, reads DVKVTQSSRYLVKRTGEKVFLECVQDMDHENMFWYRQDPGLGLRLIYFSYDVKMKEKGDIPEGYSVSREKKERFSLILESASTNQTSMYLCASSPYYGSQEETQYFGPGTRLLVL.

The J gene is TRBJ2-1, the V gene TRBV5-1; the match to TRBD1 covers 9 bases. Germline trimming cut 4 bases from V and 2 bases from J; bases unmatched to any gene: 4. The CDR3 totals 15 residues. The V gene's germline CDR1 is SGHRS and CDR2 YFSETQ. The CDR3 nucleotides are TGCGCCAGCAGCGCGGGACAGGGCCCCTACAATGAGCAGTTCTTC. Its protein product is CASSAGQGPYNEQFF.

The gene calls are TRBV28 and TRBJ1-1; TRBD1 might be the D (6 bases). Germline CDR1 is MDHEN and CDR2 is SYDVKM. Trimming shortened V by 4 bases and J by 5 bases, and 23 bases separated the two germline ends. The CDR3 consists of 17 residues. CDR3 nucleotide sequence: TGTGCCAGCAGTTCATTCAGCGGCTTCCAAGGGGGGACTGAAGCTTTCTTT. Amino acids: CASSSFSGFQGGTEAFF.

The chain recombines TRBV7-8 with TRBJ2-6, with D possibly TRBD1 on 5 matching bases. Germline V gene sequence: CDR1 SGHVS, CDR2 FQNEAQ. There are 17 residues in the CDR3. Trimming removed 2 bases from V and 2 bases from J, with 13 bases in between. The CDR3 region has the DNA TGTGCCAGCAGCTTATATGCCCCAGGGACTGGGGCCAACGTCCTGACTTTC. Its protein is CASSLYAPGTGANVLTF.

V gene TRBV28 combines with J gene TRBJ1-4; D gene unclear. The V and J ends lost 3 bases and 5 bases respectively, with 4 bases between them. CDR3 length: 12 amino acids. Germline CDR1 is MDHEN and CDR2 is SYDVKM. The DNA of the CDR3 is TGTGCCAGCAGTTTGAACAATGAAAAACTGTTTTTT. Protein sequence: CASSLNNEKLFF.

V usage is TRBV9 and J usage is TRBJ2-7, with a weak D call TRBD1 (5 bases). The V end was cut by 0 bases, the J end by 6 bases, with 16 bases between. The CDR3 has 15 amino acids. CDR1 is SGDLS and CDR2 is YYNGEE in the germline V gene. The CDR3 nucleotides read TGTGCCAGCAGCGTAGGAGTAGGGGCAGGGCCCGAGCAGTACTTC. It codes for CASSVGVGAGPEQYF. Supplemented by reference TRBV9 and TRBJ2-7, the full variable domain reads DSGVTQTPKHLITATGQRVTLRCSPRSGDLSVYWYQQSLDQGLQFLIQYYNGEERAKGNILERFSAQQFPDLHSELNLSSLELGDSALYFCASSVGVGAGPEQYFGPGTRLTVT.

The chain recombines TRBV6-1 with TRBJ2-7; 8 bases fit TRBD1. From germline, CDR1 is MNHNS and CDR2 SASEGT. V lost 4 bases to trimming and J lost 3 bases; unmatched junction nucleotides: 11. The CDR3 has 16 residues. CDR3 in DNA: TGTGCCAGCAGTGCCACAGGACAGGGAGACGGCTACGAGCAGTACTTC. Translation gives CASSATGQGDGYEQYF.

CDR3 sequence (DNA): TGTGCCAGCAGCATACAAACGAACACTGAAGCTTTCTTT. This sequence encodes CASSIQTNTEAFF. The chain couples TRBV11-2 to TRBJ1-1; D is unclear. The CDR3 has 13 amino acids. The V end was cut by 5 bases, the J end by 1 base, with 8 bases between. The germline V gene has CDR1 SGHAT and CDR2 FQNNGV. Supplemented by reference TRBV11-2 and TRBJ1-1, the full variable domain reads EAGVAQSPRYKIIEKRQSVAFWCNPISGHATLYWYQQILGQGPKLLIQFQNNGVVDDSQLPKDRFSAERLKGVDSTLKIQPAKLEDSAVYLCASSIQTNTEAFFGQGTRLTVV.

The genes are TRBV5-1 and TRBJ2-2, with 8 bases fitting TRBD2. Looked up from germline, CDR1 is SGHRS and CDR2 is YFSETQ. The V and J ends lost 0 bases and 2 bases, in that order; junction bases with no gene match: 3. The CDR3 has 16 residues. The CDR3 DNA is TGCGCCAGCAGCTTGGAATTAGCGGGAAACACCGGGGAGCTGTTTTTT. It codes for CASSLELAGNTGELFF.

This chain joins TRBV28 and TRBJ2-7; D remains ambiguous. Between the trimmed V and J ends, which lost 8 bases and 6 bases, there was a span of 8 bases. The CDR3 has 10 residues. CDR1 is MDHEN and CDR2 is SYDVKM in the germline V gene. This CDR3 is CASGSGEQYF. CDR3 nucleotides: TGTGCCAGCGGGTCAGGCGAGCAGTACTTC.

This clone was seen only a few times. At one boundary the junction diverges from the germline segment, which might be a read error. This sequence joins TRBV29-1 and TRBJ2-7; 11 nucleotides agree with TRBD2. Per germline, CDR1 SQVTM and CDR2 ANQGSEA. The CDR3 contains 14 residues. The DNA of the CDR3 is TGCAGCGTCGAAGGGACTAGCGGACCCTACGAGCAGTACTTC. Protein product: CSVEGTSGPYEQYF.